These T cell receptor beta chains were read from a single sample in a study of T cells in narcolepsy. Generated by immunoSEQ multiplex PCR, the TCRdb table keeps only in-frame clones and is missing some. The table lists about 40,000 clones, roughly 88% of them singletons. Sequenced: CD45RA- memory CD4+ T cells from PBMCs. The receptor source for this set is a human donor with narcolepsy. The CDR3 runs from the conserved cysteine through the conserved F or W. The order of the fields is clone size, D gene, V gene, J gene, CDR3 DNA, CDR3 protein. The D gene is left open where the match is weak. Clone size is shown for a subset of rows, as once, few, many or a class of expanded clone.

clone_size: NA; d_call: TRBD1; v_call: TRBV7-9; j_call: TRBJ1-2; cdr3_nt: TGTGCCAGCAGCCAACGAACCGGGACAGCTTACGGCTACACCTTC; cdr3_aa: CASSQRTGTAYGYTF
clone_size: few; d_call: NA; v_call: TRBV7-2; j_call: TRBJ1-6; cdr3_nt: TGTGCCAGCAGCTTAGGGGAAAATTCACCCCTCCACTTT; cdr3_aa: CASSLGENSPLHF
clone_size: NA; d_call: TRBD2; v_call: TRBV14; j_call: TRBJ2-1; cdr3_nt: TGTGCCAGCAGCCTACGACGGACTAGCGGGATGTACAATGAGCAGTTCTTC; cdr3_aa: CASSLRRTSGMYNEQFF
clone_size: NA; d_call: NA; v_call: TRBV7-2; j_call: TRBJ2-4; cdr3_nt: TGTGCCAGCAGCCCTCGGGATGTTTGGGTAGCCAAAAACATTCAGTACTTC; cdr3_aa: CASSPRDVWVAKNIQYF
clone_size: NA; d_call: NA; v_call: TRBV6-4; j_call: TRBJ2-1; cdr3_nt: TGTGCCAGCAGTGACACGGACACCTCCTACAATGAGCAGTTCTTC; cdr3_aa: CASSDTDTSYNEQFF
clone_size: NA; d_call: TRBD1; v_call: TRBV5-4; j_call: TRBJ2-7; cdr3_nt: TGTGCCAGCAGCCCTCCGGGGACAGGGCGTTACGAGCAGTACTTC; cdr3_aa: CASSPPGTGRYEQYF
clone_size: once; d_call: TRBD2; v_call: TRBV2; j_call: TRBJ2-1; cdr3_nt: TGTGCCAGCATCCAGCGGGGCTCCTACAATGAGCAGTTCTTC; cdr3_aa: CASIQRGSYNEQFF
clone_size: NA; d_call: TRBD2; v_call: TRBV7-9; j_call: TRBJ2-1; cdr3_nt: TGTGCCAGCAGCTTAAAGGGTAGCGGGTACAATGAGCAGTTCTTC; cdr3_aa: CASSLKGSGYNEQFF
clone_size: NA; d_call: TRBD1; v_call: TRBV5-4; j_call: TRBJ1-4; cdr3_nt: TGTGCCAGCAGCTTGGAGACAGGGGGGAATGAAAAACTGTTTTTT; cdr3_aa: CASSLETGGNEKLFF
clone_size: NA; d_call: TRBD1; v_call: TRBV7-3; j_call: TRBJ2-7; cdr3_nt: TGTGCCAGCAGCCCGGACAGGTCGGGAGAGCAGTACTTC; cdr3_aa: CASSPDRSGEQYF
clone_size: NA; d_call: NA; v_call: TRBV5-1; j_call: TRBJ2-3; cdr3_nt: TGCGCCAGCAGCTTGCCGGGACATATGGAATGGACTAGCACAGATACGCAGTATTTT; cdr3_aa: CASSLPGHMEWTSTDTQYF
clone_size: NA; d_call: NA; v_call: TRBV7-2; j_call: TRBJ2-3; cdr3_nt: TGTGCCAGCAGCTTAGGGTCTGAGTATACGCAGTATTTT; cdr3_aa: CASSLGSEYTQYF
clone_size: NA; d_call: NA; v_call: TRBV5-5; j_call: TRBJ2-1; cdr3_nt: TGTGCCAGCAGCTACGCTGCCCCCACAGGTGAGCAGTTCTTC; cdr3_aa: CASSYAAPTGEQFF
clone_size: NA; d_call: TRBD1; v_call: TRBV19; j_call: TRBJ2-3; cdr3_nt: TGTGCCAGTAGTGCCGGACAGGGAACGGGCGGCACAGATACGCAGTATTTT; cdr3_aa: CASSAGQGTGGTDTQYF
clone_size: NA; d_call: NA; v_call: TRBV30; j_call: TRBJ2-2; cdr3_nt: TGTGCCTGGAGTGTGGCTCGGAGTAGAACCGGGGAGCTGTTTTTT; cdr3_aa: CAWSVARSRTGELFF
clone_size: NA; d_call: TRBD2; v_call: TRBV7-9; j_call: TRBJ2-1; cdr3_nt: TGTGCCAGCCCTGGCGGGAGCAGTGCCAATGAGCAGTTCTTC; cdr3_aa: CASPGGSSANEQFF
clone_size: NA; d_call: NA; v_call: TRBV7-3; j_call: TRBJ2-1; cdr3_nt: TGTGCCAGCAGCCCCGTAAAAGGCGGGGGCCCTAATGAGCAGTTCTTC; cdr3_aa: CASSPVKGGGPNEQFF
clone_size: NA; d_call: NA; v_call: TRBV6-5; j_call: TRBJ2-7; cdr3_nt: TGTGCCAGCAGTTACTCGTCTCAACCTCACTACGAGCAGTACTTC; cdr3_aa: CASSYSSQPHYEQYF
clone_size: NA; d_call: NA; v_call: TRBV5-1; j_call: TRBJ2-1; cdr3_nt: TGCGCCAGCAGCTTGGTGGGGAAAGACAATGAGCAGTTCTTC; cdr3_aa: CASSLVGKDNEQFF
clone_size: NA; d_call: TRBD1; v_call: TRBV2; j_call: TRBJ2-1; cdr3_nt: TGTGCCAGCAGTTACACAGGGGGTGATGAGCAGTTCTTC; cdr3_aa: CASSYTGGDEQFF
clone_size: NA; d_call: NA; v_call: TRBV5-1; j_call: TRBJ1-1; cdr3_nt: TGCGCCAGCAGCTTGGCCTTCGGGGCGGGGGGACATGAAGCTTTCTTT; cdr3_aa: CASSLAFGAGGHEAFF
clone_size: NA; d_call: TRBD1; v_call: TRBV6-5; j_call: TRBJ2-2; cdr3_nt: TGTGCCAGCAGGACAGGGCTCTTGAAAAACGGGGAGCTGTTTTTT; cdr3_aa: CASRTGLLKNGELFF
clone_size: NA; d_call: TRBD1; v_call: TRBV19; j_call: TRBJ1-2; cdr3_nt: TGTGCCAGTAGCACAGGGGACCGAAGATATGGCTACACCTTC; cdr3_aa: CASSTGDRRYGYTF
clone_size: NA; d_call: NA; v_call: TRBV19; j_call: TRBJ2-2; cdr3_nt: TGTGCCAGTACTAGAAGCGACACCGGGGAGCTGTTTTTT; cdr3_aa: CASTRSDTGELFF
clone_size: NA; d_call: NA; v_call: TRBV6-1; j_call: TRBJ1-5; cdr3_nt: TGTGCCAGCGGCAGGGAGCTCAATCAGCCCCAGCATTTT; cdr3_aa: CASGRELNQPQHF
clone_size: once; d_call: TRBD1; v_call: TRBV5-1; j_call: TRBJ1-2; cdr3_nt: TGCGCCAGCAGCTCCGGGACAGGGGGAGGCTACACCTTC; cdr3_aa: CASSSGTGGGYTF
clone_size: NA; d_call: NA; v_call: TRBV9; j_call: TRBJ1-4; cdr3_nt: TGTGCCAGCGGGCGGGGGGACGGGGGCGCGAAGTTTTTT; cdr3_aa: CASGRGDGGAKFF
clone_size: NA; d_call: NA; v_call: TRBV7-2; j_call: TRBJ1-1; cdr3_nt: TGTGCCAGCAGCTTGTACCAGCACACTGAAGCTTTCTTT; cdr3_aa: CASSLYQHTEAFF
clone_size: NA; d_call: NA; v_call: TRBV7-9; j_call: TRBJ2-3; cdr3_nt: TGTGCCCCAGACCCCAGGTGGGTTACTAGCACAGATACGCAGTATTTT; cdr3_aa: CAPDPRWVTSTDTQYF
clone_size: NA; d_call: NA; v_call: TRBV6-6; j_call: TRBJ2-7; cdr3_nt: TGTGCCACCGAATCTAAGGCGACCTACGAGCAGTACTTC; cdr3_aa: CATESKATYEQYF
clone_size: NA; d_call: TRBD2; v_call: TRBV6-1; j_call: TRBJ2-7; cdr3_nt: TGTGCCAGCAGCGAGACTAGCGGCTATTACGAGCAGTACTTC; cdr3_aa: CASSETSGYYEQYF
clone_size: NA; d_call: NA; v_call: TRBV9; j_call: TRBJ2-2; cdr3_nt: TGTGCCAGCAGCGTAGATGGCCCCTACACCGGGGAGCTGTTTTTT; cdr3_aa: CASSVDGPYTGELFF
clone_size: NA; d_call: NA; v_call: TRBV6-5; j_call: TRBJ1-5; cdr3_nt: TGTGCCAGCACCGTAGACAGGTTGTCTCGGCCCCAGCATTTT; cdr3_aa: CASTVDRLSRPQHF
clone_size: once; d_call: NA; v_call: TRBV6-1; j_call: TRBJ1-4; cdr3_nt: TGTGCCAGTGGAGCAACTAATGAAAAACTGTTTTTT; cdr3_aa: CASGATNEKLFF
clone_size: NA; d_call: NA; v_call: TRBV14; j_call: TRBJ1-2; cdr3_nt: TGTGCCAGCAGCCAGGATTTCTTCTATGGCTACACCTTC; cdr3_aa: CASSQDFFYGYTF
clone_size: once; d_call: NA; v_call: TRBV6-4; j_call: TRBJ1-1; cdr3_nt: TGTGCCAGCAGGGCTACATTGAACACTGAAGCTTTCTTT; cdr3_aa: CASRATLNTEAFF
clone_size: once; d_call: NA; v_call: TRBV7-2; j_call: TRBJ2-5; cdr3_nt: TGTGCCAGCAGCTTGATCCACTCCCATGAGACCCAGTACTTC; cdr3_aa: CASSLIHSHETQYF
clone_size: once; d_call: NA; v_call: TRBV7-2; j_call: TRBJ2-3; cdr3_nt: TGTGCCACCGACCCCGGGGGGCTCTCCACAGATACGCAGTATTTT; cdr3_aa: CATDPGGLSTDTQYF
clone_size: NA; d_call: TRBD1; v_call: TRBV6-5; j_call: TRBJ1-1; cdr3_nt: TGTGCCAGCAGGGCCAGGGGGAACATTGAAGCTTTCTTT; cdr3_aa: CASRARGNIEAFF
clone_size: NA; d_call: NA; v_call: TRBV5-4; j_call: TRBJ2-1; cdr3_nt: TGTGCCAGCAGCTTGGAAGTCAACAATGAGCAGTTCTTC; cdr3_aa: CASSLEVNNEQFF
clone_size: NA; d_call: NA; v_call: TRBV19; j_call: TRBJ1-4; cdr3_nt: TGTGCCAGTAGCTTCCTGCTGTCAGCAGAAAAACTGTTTTTT; cdr3_aa: CASSFLLSAEKLFF
clone_size: NA; d_call: NA; v_call: TRBV6-6; j_call: TRBJ1-5; cdr3_nt: TGTGCCAGCAGTTACCTCACAGCGGGGGATCAGCCCCAGCATTTT; cdr3_aa: CASSYLTAGDQPQHF
clone_size: few; d_call: NA; v_call: TRBV30; j_call: TRBJ1-4; cdr3_nt: TGTGCCTGGACCCAAGGGGGGGGGCATAATGAAAAACTGTTTTTT; cdr3_aa: CAWTQGGGHNEKLFF
clone_size: NA; d_call: NA; v_call: TRBV6-6; j_call: TRBJ1-2; cdr3_nt: TGTGCCAGCAGCCCCGACAAGACCTATGGCTACACCTTC; cdr3_aa: CASSPDKTYGYTF
clone_size: NA; d_call: NA; v_call: TRBV6-6; j_call: TRBJ1-1; cdr3_nt: TGTGCCAGCAGTACACGGGGAGTAGGTGAAGCTTTCTTT; cdr3_aa: CASSTRGVGEAFF